The following is a T cell receptor (beta chain) sequence with its context. Assay used: immunoSEQ multiplex PCR; TCRdb lists only in-frame clones, some missing. The data hold 150,000 to 200,000 clones, with about 88% observed a single time. J was trimmed by 8 bases and V by 2 bases; bases with no gene match: 11. This CDR3 has 16 amino acids. The germline V gene encodes CDR1 LNHNV and CDR2 YYDKDF (reference sequence). The data derive from a study of cytotoxic CD8 clonotypes in ibrutinib-treated CLL. The sequenced sample was PBMCs, obtained at disease progression, from a patient treated with ibrutinib. The clonotype comes from a human donor with chronic lymphocytic leukemia. The chain is built from TRBV15 and TRBJ2-1; TRBD2 matches 8 bases. The CDR3 nucleotides read TGTGCCACCAGCAGACGTAGCGGGACCGGGAGCGATGAGCAGTTCTTC. Protein product: CATSRRSGTGSDEQFF.